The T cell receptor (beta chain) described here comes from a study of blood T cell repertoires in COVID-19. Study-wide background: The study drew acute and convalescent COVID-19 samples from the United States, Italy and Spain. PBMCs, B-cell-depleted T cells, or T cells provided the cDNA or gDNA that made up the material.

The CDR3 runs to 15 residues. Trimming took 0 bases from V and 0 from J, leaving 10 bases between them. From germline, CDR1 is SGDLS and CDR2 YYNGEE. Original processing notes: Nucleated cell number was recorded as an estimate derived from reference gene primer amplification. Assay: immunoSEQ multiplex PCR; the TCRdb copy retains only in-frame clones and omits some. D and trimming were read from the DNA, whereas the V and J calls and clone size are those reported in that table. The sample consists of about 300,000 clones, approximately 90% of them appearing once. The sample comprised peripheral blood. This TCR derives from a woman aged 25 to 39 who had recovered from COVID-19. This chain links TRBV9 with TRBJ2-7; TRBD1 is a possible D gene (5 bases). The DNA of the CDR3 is TGTGCCAGCAGCGTAGGACAGCGATTCTCCTACGAGCAGTACTTC. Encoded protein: CASSVGQRFSYEQYF.